A selection of T cell receptor beta chains follows, all from one sample in a study of radiotherapy plus CTLA-4 blockade in lung cancer. TCRdb's copy holds only in-frame clones and misses some; the assay was immunoSEQ multiplex PCR. The sample shows 95,000 to 150,000 clones, over 80% of them seen only once. The sample in question was peripheral blood, obtained from a patient treated with radiotherapy plus ipilimumab. These receptors all stem from a human donor with non-small cell lung cancer that progressed on radiotherapy plus ipilimumab. Each CDR3 is given with its conserved first and last residue. A D gene is named only where the DNA matches it firmly. The listing skips clone size in some rows; elsewhere it reads once, few, many or a size class.

>TRBV7-9|NA|TRBJ2-1|NA
TGTGCCAGCAGCCTAGGGGATGGATCCTACAATGAGCAGTTCTTC
CASSLGDGSYNEQFF
>TRBV5-1|NA|TRBJ2-3|NA
TGCGCCAGCAGCTTGTCTGCTAGTTTGTTGCCCGATACGCAGTATTTT
CASSLSASLLPDTQYF
>TRBV5-1|NA|TRBJ2-5|NA
TGCGCCAGCAGCCCCGAGGGCGGGTCGGGAGAGACCCAGTACTTC
CASSPEGGSGETQYF
>TRBV6-1|TRBD1|TRBJ1-5|NA
TGTGCCAGCTCGACAGGGGGCAATCAGCCCCAGCATTTT
CASSTGGNQPQHF
>TRBV11-3|NA|TRBJ1-2|NA
TGTGCCAGCAGCCCACAGGGTTCTGTTGGCTACACCTTC
CASSPQGSVGYTF
>TRBV10-3|TRBD1|TRBJ1-1|NA
TGTGCCATCCAGAACGGCCAGGGGGGGTTCGGGAACACTGAAGCTTTCTTT
CAIQNGQGGFGNTEAFF
>TRBV6-1|NA|TRBJ1-5|NA
TGTGCCAGCAGGATATCAGAATATAGCAATCAGCCCCAGCATTTT
CASRISEYSNQPQHF
>TRBV5-1|NA|TRBJ1-2|once
TGCGCCAGCAGCTTGTTCAGGGGTTCTGGCTACACCTTC
CASSLFRGSGYTF
>TRBV10-3|TRBD1|TRBJ1-5|NA
TGTGCCATCAGTGCCGGGACAGAGAATCAGCCCCAGCATTTT
CAISAGTENQPQHF
>TRBV23-1|NA|TRBJ1-5|NA
TGCGCCAGCAGTCGAAAGGAGGTTAATCAGCCCCAGCATTTT
CASSRKEVNQPQHF
>TRBV11-2|TRBD1|TRBJ2-7|NA
TGTGCCAGCAGCGGCACAGGGGATTCCTACGAGCAGTACTTC
CASSGTGDSYEQYF
>TRBV9|NA|TRBJ1-1|NA
TGTGCCAGCAGCGTAGATCCCTACGGCGGGGGGTTTGGGAACACTGAAGCTTTCTTT
CASSVDPYGGGFGNTEAFF
>TRBV30|NA|TRBJ1-1|NA
TGTGCCTGGAGTGTATCGGGAGGGGCGAAAGCTTTCTTT
CAWSVSGGAKAFF
>TRBV5-6|NA|TRBJ2-3|NA
TGTGCCAGCAGCTTAAAATCGGACAGTCACACAGATACGCAGTATTTT
CASSLKSDSHTDTQYF
>TRBV6-1|NA|TRBJ2-7|NA
TGTGCCAGCAGTGTGGACTGGATCAACTCCTACGAGCAGTACTTC
CASSVDWINSYEQYF
>TRBV7-3|TRBD2|TRBJ2-5|NA
TGTGCCAGCAGCTCGAGCGGGAGAAAGACCCAGTACTTC
CASSSSGRKTQYF